This T cell receptor beta chain came from a study of cytomegalovirus exposure and HLA in healthy donors. General study results and limits: The authors judged a highly shared variant cluster likely a sequencing artifact.

Healthy bone marrow donors made up the donor group. With 1 base clipped from V and 5 bases from J, the junction kept 7 bases outside the gene matches. The CDR3 spans 16 residues. Germline-derived CDR1 and CDR2 are SGHVS and FQNEAQ. Worth noting for this clone: As yet, its antigen is unknown.

A multiplex PCR was run with 60 Vbeta primers and 13 Jbeta primers. Data came from immunoSEQ multiplex PCR; TCRdb stores just in-frame clones and leaves some out. The sample yields some 200,000 clones, 70% seen once. This clonotype originated in a man aged 35 to 55 in good health and CMV-seropositive. The V and J genes are TRBV7-8 and TRBJ2-1; 8 nucleotides match TRBD1. Input material: PBMCs. CDR3 sequence: CASSLGRQGANNEQFF. For the CDR3, the DNA is TGTGCCAGCAGCTTAGGTCGTCAGGGGGCGAACAATGAGCAGTTCTTC. Full variable domain (remainder filled in from reference TRBV7-8 and TRBJ2-1): GAGVSQSPRYKVAKRGQDVALRCDPISGHVSLFWYQQALGQGPEFLTYFQNEAQLDKSGLPSDRFFAERPEGSVSTLKIQRTQQEDSAVYLCASSLGRQGANNEQFFGPGTRLTVL.